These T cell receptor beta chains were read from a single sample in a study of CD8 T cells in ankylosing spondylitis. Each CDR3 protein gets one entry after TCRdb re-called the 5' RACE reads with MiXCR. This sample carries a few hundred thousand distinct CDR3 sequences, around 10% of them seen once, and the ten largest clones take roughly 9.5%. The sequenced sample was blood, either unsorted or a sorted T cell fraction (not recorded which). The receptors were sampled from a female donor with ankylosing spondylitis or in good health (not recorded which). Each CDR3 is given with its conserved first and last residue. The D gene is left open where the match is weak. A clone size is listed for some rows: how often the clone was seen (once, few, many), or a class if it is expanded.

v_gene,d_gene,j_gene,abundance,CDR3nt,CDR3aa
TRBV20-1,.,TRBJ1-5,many,TGCAGTGCTAGACAGAGAACTACAGGTCGTAATCAGCCCCAGCATTTT,CSARQRTTGRNQPQHF
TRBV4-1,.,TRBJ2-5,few,TGCGCCAGCAGCCAAGAGGGCGAGCAGCGAGAGACCCAGTACTTC,CASSQEGEQRETQYF
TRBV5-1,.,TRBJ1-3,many,TGCGCCAGCAGCTTGGACTTTCGCTCTGGAAACACCATATATTTT,CASSLDFRSGNTIYF
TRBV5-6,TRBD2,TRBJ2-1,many,TGTGCCAGCAGCTTCCTAGCGGGAGGCACACCATCCTACAATGAGCAGTTCTTC,CASSFLAGGTPSYNEQFF
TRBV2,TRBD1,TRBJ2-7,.,TGTGCCAGCAGAGGGGACAGTCTCTACGAGCAGTACTTC,CASRGDSLYEQYF
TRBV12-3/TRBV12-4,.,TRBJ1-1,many,TGTGCCAGCAGTAAAGGGGGGGGGGTCACTGAAGCTTTCTTT,CASSKGGGVTEAFF
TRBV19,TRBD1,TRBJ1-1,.,TGTGCCAGTAGAACAGGGGGGACTGGGACTGAAGCTTTCTTT,CASRTGGTGTEAFF
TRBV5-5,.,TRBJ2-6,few,TGTGCCAGCAGCCGAACAGGGACCAGCTCTGGGGCCAACGTCCTGACTTTC,CASSRTGTSSGANVLTF
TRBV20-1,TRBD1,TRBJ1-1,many,TGCAGTGTCAACAGGGGGCCGAACACTGAAGCTTTCTTT,CSVNRGPNTEAFF
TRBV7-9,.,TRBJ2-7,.,TGTGCCAGCAGCTGGTCACTTCAAGGATACGAGCAGTACTTC,CASSWSLQGYEQYF
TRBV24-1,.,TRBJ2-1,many,TGTGCCACCAGTGACTCACGACCTGAGCAGTTCTTC,CATSDSRPEQFF
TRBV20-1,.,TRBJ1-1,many,TGCAGTGCTAGAGTAACAGGGACCAACACTGAAGCTTTCTTT,CSARVTGTNTEAFF
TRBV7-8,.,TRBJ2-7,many,TGTGCCAGCAGCTCCGTGAGCAAGGAAGTGCAGTACTTC,CASSSVSKEVQYF
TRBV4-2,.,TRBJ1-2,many,TGTGCCAGCAGCCAGGGGGTAGGGTATGGCTACACCTTC,CASSQGVGYGYTF
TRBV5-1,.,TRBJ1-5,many,TGCGCCAGCAGCTTGGCCGGCGAGGACAATCAGCCCCAGCATTTT,CASSLAGEDNQPQHF
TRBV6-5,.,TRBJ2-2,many,TGTGCCAGCAGTTACTCGATCAGTTACACCGGGGAGCTGTTTTTT,CASSYSISYTGELFF
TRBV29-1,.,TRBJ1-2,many,TGCAGCGTCGGAGGGAATGGCTACACCTTC,CSVGGNGYTF
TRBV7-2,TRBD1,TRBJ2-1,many,TGTGCCAGCAGCTTAGAGGCAGGGGGCGCCTACAATGAGCAGTTCTTC,CASSLEAGGAYNEQFF
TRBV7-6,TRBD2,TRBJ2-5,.,TGTGCCAGCAGCTCTATGCCGGCGGGGGGGCCTGGAGAGACCCAGTACTTC,CASSSMPAGGPGETQYF
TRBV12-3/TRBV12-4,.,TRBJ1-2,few,TGTGCCAGCAGTTTGCCCCTCTCCGGCTACACCTTC,CASSLPLSGYTF
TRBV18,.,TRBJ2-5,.,TGTGCCAGCTCACCGTTGGCTTACGAAGAGACCCAGTACTTC,CASSPLAYEETQYF
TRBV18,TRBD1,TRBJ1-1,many,TGTGCCAGCTCACCACGACAGGGAACAAACACTGAAGCTTTCTTT,CASSPRQGTNTEAFF
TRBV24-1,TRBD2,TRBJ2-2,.,TGTGCCACCAGTGATCAGGGACTAGCGGGAGGGGCGAACACCGGGGAGCTGTTTTTT,CATSDQGLAGGANTGELFF
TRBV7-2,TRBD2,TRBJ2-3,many,TGTGCCAGCACCCCCTCCAGCGGGGGATCAGATACGCAGTATTTT,CASTPSSGGSDTQYF
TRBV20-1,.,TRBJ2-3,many,TGCAGTGCTCCACAGCGGAGTTCTAGCACAGATACGCAGTATTTT,CSAPQRSSSTDTQYF
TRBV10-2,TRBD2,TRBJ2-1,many,TGCGCCAGCTATAACCCGGGACTACGCTCCTACAATGAGCAGTTCTTC,CASYNPGLRSYNEQFF
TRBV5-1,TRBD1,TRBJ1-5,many,TGCGCCAGCAGCGCCGGGACAGACAATCAGCCCCAGCATTTT,CASSAGTDNQPQHF
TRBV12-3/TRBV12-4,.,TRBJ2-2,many,TGTGCCAGCAGACCGGCTACAGGGTTTTACACCGGGGAGCTGTTTTTT,CASRPATGFYTGELFF
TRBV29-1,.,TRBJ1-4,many,TGCAGCGTTGGATCTAATGAAAAACTGTTTTTT,CSVGSNEKLFF
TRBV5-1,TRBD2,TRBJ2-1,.,TGCGCCAGCTGCTCCGGACTAGCGGGGGCCTTTGAGCAGTTCTTC,CASCSGLAGAFEQFF
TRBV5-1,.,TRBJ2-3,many,TGCGCCAGCAGCTTGGGGGCCCGCACAGATACGCAGTATTTT,CASSLGARTDTQYF
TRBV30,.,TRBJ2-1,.,TGTGCCTGGAGCACTACCACTGAGCAGTTCTTC,CAWSTTTEQFF
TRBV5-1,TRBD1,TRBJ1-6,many,TGCGCCAGCAGCGCTGGGACAGGGGCGTTTTCACCCCTCCACTTT,CASSAGTGAFSPLHF
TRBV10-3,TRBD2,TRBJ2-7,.,TGTGCCATCAGTGAGAAGCTAGCGGGGGACGAGCAGTACTTC,CAISEKLAGDEQYF
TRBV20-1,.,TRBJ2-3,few,TGCAGTTTAAAGGGGACGTCCGGCGGGGCAGATACGCAGTATTTT,CSLKGTSGGADTQYF
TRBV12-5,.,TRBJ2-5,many,TGTGCTAGTGGATTTAGTGGGCAAGAGACCCAGTACTTC,CASGFSGQETQYF
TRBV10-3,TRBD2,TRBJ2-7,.,TGTGCCACCGGACTAGCGGGAGGGTACTACGAGCAGTACTTC,CATGLAGGYYEQYF
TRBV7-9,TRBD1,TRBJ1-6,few,TGTGCCAGCAGCTCAGCCGGGACAGGGAATAATTCACCCCTCCACTTT,CASSSAGTGNNSPLHF
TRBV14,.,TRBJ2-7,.,TGTGCCAGCAGCCTGGGTGGAGCGGCCTACGAGCAGTACTTC,CASSLGGAAYEQYF
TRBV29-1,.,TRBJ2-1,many,TGCAGCGTTGAAGTGGGGAATGAGCAGTTCTTC,CSVEVGNEQFF
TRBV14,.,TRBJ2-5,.,TGTGCCAGCAGCCAAGACAGGGGTTGGGAGACCCAGTACTTC,CASSQDRGWETQYF